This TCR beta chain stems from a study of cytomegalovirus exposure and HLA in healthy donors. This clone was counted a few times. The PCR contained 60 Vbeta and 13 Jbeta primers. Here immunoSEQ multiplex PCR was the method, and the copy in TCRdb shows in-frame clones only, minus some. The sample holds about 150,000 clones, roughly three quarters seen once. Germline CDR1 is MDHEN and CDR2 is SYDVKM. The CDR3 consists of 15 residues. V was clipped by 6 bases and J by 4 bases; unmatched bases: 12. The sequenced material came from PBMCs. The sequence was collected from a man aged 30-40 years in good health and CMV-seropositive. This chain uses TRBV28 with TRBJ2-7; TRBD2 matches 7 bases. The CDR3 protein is CASSPGWEGGYEQYF. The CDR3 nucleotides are TGTGCCAGCAGCCCAGGGTGGGAGGGTGGATACGAGCAGTACTTC.